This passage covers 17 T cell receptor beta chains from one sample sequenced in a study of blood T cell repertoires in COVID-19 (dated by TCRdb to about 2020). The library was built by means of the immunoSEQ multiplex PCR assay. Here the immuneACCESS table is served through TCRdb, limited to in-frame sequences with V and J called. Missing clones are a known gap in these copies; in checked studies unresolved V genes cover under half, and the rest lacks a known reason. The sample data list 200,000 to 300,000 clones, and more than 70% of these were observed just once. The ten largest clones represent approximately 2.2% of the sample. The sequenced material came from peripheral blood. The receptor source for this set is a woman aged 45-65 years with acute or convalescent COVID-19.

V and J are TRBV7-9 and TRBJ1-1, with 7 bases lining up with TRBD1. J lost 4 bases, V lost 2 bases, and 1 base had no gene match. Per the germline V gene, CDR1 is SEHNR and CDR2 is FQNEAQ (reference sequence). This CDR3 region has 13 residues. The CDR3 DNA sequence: TGTGCCAGCAGCTTACAGGGGGGCACTGAAGCTTTCTTT. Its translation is CASSLQGGTEAFF.

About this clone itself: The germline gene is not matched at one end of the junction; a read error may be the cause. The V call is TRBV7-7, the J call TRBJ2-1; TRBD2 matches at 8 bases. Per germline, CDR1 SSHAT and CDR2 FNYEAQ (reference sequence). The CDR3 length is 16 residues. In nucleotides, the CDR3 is TGTGCTAGCAGCTTAGAGACTAGCGCCAAATACAATGAGCAGTTCTTC. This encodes CASSLETSAKYNEQFF.

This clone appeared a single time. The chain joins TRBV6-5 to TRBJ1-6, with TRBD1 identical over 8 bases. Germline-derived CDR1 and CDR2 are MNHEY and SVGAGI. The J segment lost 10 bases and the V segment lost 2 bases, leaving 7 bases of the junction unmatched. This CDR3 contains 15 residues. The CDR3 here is CASSYGGQGGSPLHF. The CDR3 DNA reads TGTGCCAGCAGTTACGGTGGACAGGGTGGCTCACCCCTCCACTTT.

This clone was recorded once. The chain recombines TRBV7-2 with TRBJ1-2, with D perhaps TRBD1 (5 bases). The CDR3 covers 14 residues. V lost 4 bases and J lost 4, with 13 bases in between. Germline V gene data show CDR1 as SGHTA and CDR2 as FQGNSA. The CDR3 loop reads CASSSGRASYGYTF. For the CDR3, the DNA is TGTGCCAGCAGCTCTGGCAGGGCCAGCTATGGCTACACCTTC.

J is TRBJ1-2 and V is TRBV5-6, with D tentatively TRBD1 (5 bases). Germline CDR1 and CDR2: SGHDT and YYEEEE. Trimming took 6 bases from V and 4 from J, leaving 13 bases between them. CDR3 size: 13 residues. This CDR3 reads CASTQGLFYGYTF. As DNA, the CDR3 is TGTGCCAGCACCCAGGGTCTCTTCTATGGCTACACCTTC.

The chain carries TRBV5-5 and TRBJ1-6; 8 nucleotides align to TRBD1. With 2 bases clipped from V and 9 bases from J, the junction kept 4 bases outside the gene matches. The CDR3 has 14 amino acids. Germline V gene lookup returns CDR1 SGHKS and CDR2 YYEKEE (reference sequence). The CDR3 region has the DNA TGTGCCAGCAGCTTAGACAGGGGCATTTCACCCCTCCACTTT. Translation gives CASSLDRGISPLHF.

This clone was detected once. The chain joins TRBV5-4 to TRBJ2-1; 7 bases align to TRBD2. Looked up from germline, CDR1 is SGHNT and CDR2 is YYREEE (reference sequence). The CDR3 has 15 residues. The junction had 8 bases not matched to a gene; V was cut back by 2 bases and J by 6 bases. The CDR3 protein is CASSFGLVGGNEQFF. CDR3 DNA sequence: TGTGCCAGCAGCTTCGGACTAGTTGGGGGCAATGAGCAGTTCTTC.

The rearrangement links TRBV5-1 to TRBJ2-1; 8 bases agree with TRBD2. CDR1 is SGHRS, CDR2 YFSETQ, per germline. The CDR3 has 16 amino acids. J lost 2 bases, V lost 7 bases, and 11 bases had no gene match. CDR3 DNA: TGCGCCAGCGTCGGGGGGGCGGGAGGCCCCTACAATGAGCAGTTCTTC. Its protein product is CASVGGAGGPYNEQFF.

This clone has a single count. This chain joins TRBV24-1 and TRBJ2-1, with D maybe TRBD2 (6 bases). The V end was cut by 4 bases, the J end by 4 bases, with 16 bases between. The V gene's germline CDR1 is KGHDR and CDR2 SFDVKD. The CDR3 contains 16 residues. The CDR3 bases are TGTGCCACCAGTGACCCGAGCGGGCAAGGGTACAATGAGCAGTTCTTC. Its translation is CATSDPSGQGYNEQFF.

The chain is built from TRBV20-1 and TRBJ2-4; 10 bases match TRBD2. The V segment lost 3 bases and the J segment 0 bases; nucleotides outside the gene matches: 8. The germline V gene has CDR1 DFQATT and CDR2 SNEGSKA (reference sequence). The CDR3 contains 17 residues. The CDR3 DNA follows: TGCAGTGCTAGTCGGCCAGCGGGAGGGCTAGCCAAAAACATTCAGTACTTC. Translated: CSASRPAGGLAKNIQYF.

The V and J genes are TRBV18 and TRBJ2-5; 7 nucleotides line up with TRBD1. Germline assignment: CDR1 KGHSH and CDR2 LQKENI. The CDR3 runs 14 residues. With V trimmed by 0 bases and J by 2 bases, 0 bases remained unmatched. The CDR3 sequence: CASSPPGQQETQYF. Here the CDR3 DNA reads TGTGCCAGCTCACCACCGGGACAGCAAGAGACCCAGTACTTC.

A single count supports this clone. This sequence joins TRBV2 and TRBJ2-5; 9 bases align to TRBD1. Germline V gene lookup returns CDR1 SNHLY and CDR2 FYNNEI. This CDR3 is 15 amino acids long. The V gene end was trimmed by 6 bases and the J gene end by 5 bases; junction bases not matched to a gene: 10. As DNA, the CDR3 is TGTGCCAGCAGAGAGTACACAGGGGGCAGGGAGACCCAGTACTTC. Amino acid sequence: CASREYTGGRETQYF.

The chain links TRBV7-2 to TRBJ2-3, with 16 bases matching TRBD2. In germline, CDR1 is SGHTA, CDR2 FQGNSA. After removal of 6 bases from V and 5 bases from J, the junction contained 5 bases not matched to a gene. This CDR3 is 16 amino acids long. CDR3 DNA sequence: TGTGCCAGCAGAATGGGACTAGCGGGAGGGATAGATACGCAGTATTTT. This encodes CASRMGLAGGIDTQYF.

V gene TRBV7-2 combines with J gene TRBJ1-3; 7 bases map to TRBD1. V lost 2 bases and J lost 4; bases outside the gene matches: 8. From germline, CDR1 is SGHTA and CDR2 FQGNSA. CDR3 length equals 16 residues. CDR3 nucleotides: TGTGCCAGCAGCTTACGACAGGGCCTAACGGGAAACACCATATATTTT. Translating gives CASSLRQGLTGNTIYF.

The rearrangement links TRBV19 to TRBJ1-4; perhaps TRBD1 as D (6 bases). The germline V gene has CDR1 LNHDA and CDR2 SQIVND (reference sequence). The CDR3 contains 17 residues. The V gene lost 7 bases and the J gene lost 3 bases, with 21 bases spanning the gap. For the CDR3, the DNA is TGTGCCAGTAAGCCAACCCCCGGGCCAGGGGCTAATGAAAAACTGTTTTTT. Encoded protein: CASKPTPGPGANEKLFF.

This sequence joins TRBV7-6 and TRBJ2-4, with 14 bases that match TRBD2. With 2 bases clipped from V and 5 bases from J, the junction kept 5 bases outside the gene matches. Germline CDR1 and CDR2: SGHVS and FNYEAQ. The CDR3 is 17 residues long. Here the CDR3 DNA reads TGTGCCAGCAGCTTATTTGGGACTAGCGGGAGCGAAAACATTCAGTACTTC. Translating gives CASSLFGTSGSENIQYF.

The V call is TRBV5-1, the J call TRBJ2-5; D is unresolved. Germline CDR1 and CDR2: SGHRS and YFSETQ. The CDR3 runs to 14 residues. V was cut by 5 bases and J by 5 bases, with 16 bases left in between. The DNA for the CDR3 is TGCGCCAGCAGTTCCAGCAGTGGAGTGGAGACCCAGTACTTC. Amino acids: CASSSSSGVETQYF.